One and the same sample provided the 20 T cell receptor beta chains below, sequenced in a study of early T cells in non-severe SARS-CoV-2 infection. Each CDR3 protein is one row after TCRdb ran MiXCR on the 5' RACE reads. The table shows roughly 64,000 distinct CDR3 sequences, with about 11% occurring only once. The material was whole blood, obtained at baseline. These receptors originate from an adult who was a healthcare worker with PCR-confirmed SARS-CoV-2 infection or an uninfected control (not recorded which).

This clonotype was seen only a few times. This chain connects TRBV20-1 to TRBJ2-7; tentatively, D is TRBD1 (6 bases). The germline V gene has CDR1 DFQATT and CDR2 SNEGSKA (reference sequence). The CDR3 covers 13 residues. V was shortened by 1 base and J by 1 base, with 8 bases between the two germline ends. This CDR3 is CSARGDMSYEQYF. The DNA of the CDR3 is TGCAGTGCTAGAGGGGACATGTCCTACGAGCAGTACTTC.

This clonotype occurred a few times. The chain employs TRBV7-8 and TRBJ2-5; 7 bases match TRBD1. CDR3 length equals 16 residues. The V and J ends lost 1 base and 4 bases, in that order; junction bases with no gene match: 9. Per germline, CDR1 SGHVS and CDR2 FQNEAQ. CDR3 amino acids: CASSLVGTAQGETQYF. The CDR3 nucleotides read TGTGCCAGCAGCTTAGTCGGGACAGCCCAAGGAGAGACCCAGTACTTC.

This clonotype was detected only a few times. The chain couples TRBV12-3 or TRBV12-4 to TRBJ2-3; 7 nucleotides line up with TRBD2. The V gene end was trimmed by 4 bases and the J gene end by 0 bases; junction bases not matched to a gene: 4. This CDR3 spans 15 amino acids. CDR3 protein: CASSSRLASTDTQYF. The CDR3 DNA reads TGTGCCAGCAGTTCTAGACTAGCTAGCACAGATACGCAGTATTTT.

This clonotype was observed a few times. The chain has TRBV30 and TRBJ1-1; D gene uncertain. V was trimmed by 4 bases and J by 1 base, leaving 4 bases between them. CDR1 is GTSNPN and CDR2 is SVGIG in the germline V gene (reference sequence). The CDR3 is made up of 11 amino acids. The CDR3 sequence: CAWKKNTEAFF. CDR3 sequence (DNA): TGTGCCTGGAAGAAGAACACTGAAGCTTTCTTT.

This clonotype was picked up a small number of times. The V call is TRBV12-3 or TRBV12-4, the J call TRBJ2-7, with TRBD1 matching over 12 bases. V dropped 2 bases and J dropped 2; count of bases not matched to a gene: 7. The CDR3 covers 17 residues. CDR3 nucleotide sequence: TGTGCCAGCAGTTTATCAATGGGACAGGGGGCACCCTACGAGCAGTACTTC. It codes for CASSLSMGQGAPYEQYF.

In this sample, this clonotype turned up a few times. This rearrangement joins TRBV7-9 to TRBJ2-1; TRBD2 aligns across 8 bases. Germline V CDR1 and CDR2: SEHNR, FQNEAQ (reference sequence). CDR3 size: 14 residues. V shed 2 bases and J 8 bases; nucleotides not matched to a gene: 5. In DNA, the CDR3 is TGTGCCAGCAGCTTACCGGGGGGGCCGGATGAGCAGTTCTTC. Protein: CASSLPGGPDEQFF.

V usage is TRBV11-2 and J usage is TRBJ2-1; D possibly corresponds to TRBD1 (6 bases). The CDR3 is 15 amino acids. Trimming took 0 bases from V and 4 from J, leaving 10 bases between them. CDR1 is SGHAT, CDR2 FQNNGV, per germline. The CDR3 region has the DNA TGTGCCAGCAGCTTAGAGGGGGCGGGTTACAATGAGCAGTTCTTC. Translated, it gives CASSLEGAGYNEQFF.

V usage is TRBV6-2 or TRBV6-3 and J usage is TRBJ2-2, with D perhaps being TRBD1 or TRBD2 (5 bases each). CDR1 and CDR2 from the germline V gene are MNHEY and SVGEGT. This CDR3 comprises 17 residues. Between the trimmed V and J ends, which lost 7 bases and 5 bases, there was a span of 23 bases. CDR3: CASNHSPQGELTGELFF. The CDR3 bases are TGTGCCAGCAATCACTCGCCCCAGGGAGAATTGACCGGGGAGCTGTTTTTT.

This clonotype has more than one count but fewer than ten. CDR3 region: CASSYPGRQNIQYF. In DNA, the CDR3 is TGTGCCAGCAGTTACCCCGGACGGCAAAACATTCAGTACTTC. This rearrangement joins TRBV6-2 or TRBV6-3 to TRBJ2-4; D is unresolved. The germline V and J ends were trimmed by 2 bases and 5 bases, with 10 bases remaining between them. The CDR3 is 14 amino acids. Per the germline V gene, CDR1 is MNHEY and CDR2 is SVGEGT.

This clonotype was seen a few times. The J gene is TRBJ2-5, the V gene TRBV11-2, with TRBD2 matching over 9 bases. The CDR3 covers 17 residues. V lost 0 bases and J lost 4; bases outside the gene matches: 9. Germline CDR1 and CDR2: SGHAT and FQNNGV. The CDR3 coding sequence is TGTGCCAGCAGCTTAGAACGCTGGCGGGGGGGCCGAGAGACCCAGTACTTC. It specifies CASSLERWRGGRETQYF.

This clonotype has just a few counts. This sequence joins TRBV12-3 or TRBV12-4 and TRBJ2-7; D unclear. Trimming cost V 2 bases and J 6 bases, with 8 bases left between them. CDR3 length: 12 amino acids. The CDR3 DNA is TGTGCCAGCAGTTTACGGGTAGGCGAGCAGTACTTC. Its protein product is CASSLRVGEQYF.

Written as DNA, the CDR3 is TGTGCCAGCAGCCACGGACCTTACAATGAGCAGTTCTTC. Its protein is CASSHGPYNEQFF. The chain carries TRBV5-4 and TRBJ2-1; D is unresolved. Germline loops: CDR1 SGHNT, CDR2 YYREEE (reference sequence). The CDR3 covers 13 residues. V was shortened by 4 bases and J by 4 bases, with 9 bases between the two germline ends.

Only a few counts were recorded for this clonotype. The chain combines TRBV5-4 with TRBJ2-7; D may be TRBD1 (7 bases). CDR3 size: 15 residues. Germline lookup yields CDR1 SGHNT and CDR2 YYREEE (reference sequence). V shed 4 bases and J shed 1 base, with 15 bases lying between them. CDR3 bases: TGTGCCAGCAGCCGGGGGACAGCCCTATCCTACGAGCAGTACTTC. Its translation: CASSRGTALSYEQYF.

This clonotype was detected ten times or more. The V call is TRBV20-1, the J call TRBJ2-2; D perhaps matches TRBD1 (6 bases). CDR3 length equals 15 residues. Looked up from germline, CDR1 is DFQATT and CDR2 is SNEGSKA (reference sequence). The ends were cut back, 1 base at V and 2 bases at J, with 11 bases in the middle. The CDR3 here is CSARGADSNTGELFF. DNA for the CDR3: TGCAGTGCTAGAGGGGCGGACAGTAACACCGGGGAGCTGTTTTTT.

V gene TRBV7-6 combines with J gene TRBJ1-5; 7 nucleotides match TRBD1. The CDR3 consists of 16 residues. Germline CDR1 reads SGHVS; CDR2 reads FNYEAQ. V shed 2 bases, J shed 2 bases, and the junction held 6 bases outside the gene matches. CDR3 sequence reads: CASSLPDRDGNQPQHF. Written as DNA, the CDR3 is TGTGCCAGCAGCTTACCCGACAGGGATGGCAATCAGCCCCAGCATTTT.

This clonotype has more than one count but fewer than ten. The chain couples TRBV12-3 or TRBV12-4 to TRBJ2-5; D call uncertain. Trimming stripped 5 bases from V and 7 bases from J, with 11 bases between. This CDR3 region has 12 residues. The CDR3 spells CASSHSMGTQYF. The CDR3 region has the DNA TGTGCCAGCAGTCACTCGATGGGGACCCAGTACTTC.

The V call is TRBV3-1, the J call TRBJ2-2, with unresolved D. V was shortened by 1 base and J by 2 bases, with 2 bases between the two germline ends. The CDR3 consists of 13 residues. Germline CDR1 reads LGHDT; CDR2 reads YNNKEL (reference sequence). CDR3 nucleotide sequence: TGTGCCAGCAGCCAAGTCAACACCGGGGAGCTGTTTTTT. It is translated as CASSQVNTGELFF.

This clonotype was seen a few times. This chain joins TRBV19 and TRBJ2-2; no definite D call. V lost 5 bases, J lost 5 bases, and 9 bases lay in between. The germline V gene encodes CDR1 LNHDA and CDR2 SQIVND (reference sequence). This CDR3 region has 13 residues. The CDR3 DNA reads TGTGCCAGTAGTCCGATCGGGACCGGGGAGCTGTTTTTT. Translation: CASSPIGTGELFF.

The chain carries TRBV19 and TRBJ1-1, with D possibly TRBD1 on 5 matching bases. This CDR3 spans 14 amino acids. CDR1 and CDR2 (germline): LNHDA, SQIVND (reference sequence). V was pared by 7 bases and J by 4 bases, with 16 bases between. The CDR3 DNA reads TGTGCCAGTACCCCCCCGGGGGGGAGCACTGAAGCTTTCTTT. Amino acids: CASTPPGGSTEAFF.

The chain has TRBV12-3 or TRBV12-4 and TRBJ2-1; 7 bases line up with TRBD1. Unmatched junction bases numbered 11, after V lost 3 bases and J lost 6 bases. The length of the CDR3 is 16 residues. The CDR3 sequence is CASSFRLWDRGNEQFF. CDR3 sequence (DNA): TGTGCCAGCAGTTTCAGGTTGTGGGACAGAGGCAATGAGCAGTTCTTC.